The 18 T cell receptor beta chains below come from one sample, sequenced in a study of somatic mutations in cytotoxic T cells in rheumatoid arthritis. Produced via immunoSEQ multiplex PCR; TCRdb's table is partial and in-frame only. Counted here are 20,000 or so clones, about 85% occurring once; the ten biggest clones make up around 9.9%. The material sequenced was CD8+ T cells sorted from blood. Receptor source: a man aged 18 to 29 with rheumatoid arthritis.

The gene calls are TRBV5-1 and TRBJ2-2; the match to TRBD1 covers 7 bases. Germline V gene data show CDR1 as SGHRS and CDR2 as YFSETQ. The ends lost 4 bases at V and 6 bases at J; junction bases unmatched: 12. The length of the CDR3 is 16 residues. The CDR3 protein is CASSTTTGAKPGELFF. The CDR3 DNA is TGCGCCAGCAGCACAACTACAGGGGCTAAACCCGGGGAGCTGTTTTTT.

The gene calls are TRBV7-8 and TRBJ2-3, with TRBD2 as a possible D gene (5 bases). The CDR3 is made up of 13 amino acids. The V and J ends lost 4 bases and 4 bases respectively, with 9 bases between them. Looked up from germline, CDR1 is SGHVS and CDR2 is FQNEAQ. CDR3 amino acids: CASSYRGADTQYF. Here the CDR3 DNA reads TGTGCCAGCAGCTACCGGGGTGCAGATACGCAGTATTTT.

This chain links TRBV2 with TRBJ1-3; D gene uncertain. CDR3 length: 11 amino acids. The V gene lost 7 bases and the J gene lost 3 bases, with 4 bases spanning the gap. Per the germline V gene, CDR1 is SNHLY and CDR2 is FYNNEI. The CDR3 DNA reads as TGTGCCAGCATGGTTGGAAACACCATATATTTT. Protein: CASMVGNTIYF.

This rearrangement joins TRBV7-2 to TRBJ2-7, with D perhaps TRBD1 (5 bases). This CDR3 is 13 amino acids long. The V end was cut by 7 bases, the J end by 0 bases, with 10 bases between. Germline lookup yields CDR1 SGHTA and CDR2 FQGNSA. CDR3 region: CASTPTDSYEQYF. CDR3 nucleotide sequence: TGTGCCAGCACCCCGACAGACTCCTACGAGCAGTACTTC.

The V call is TRBV7-9, the J call TRBJ2-6; D gene ambiguous. The CDR3 totals 15 residues. V was cut by 4 bases and J by 0 bases, with 7 bases left in between. The germline V gene encodes CDR1 SEHNR and CDR2 FQNEAQ (reference sequence). CDR3 DNA sequence: TGTGCCAGCAGCTCCCTTAACTCTGGGGCCAACGTCCTGACTTTC. It yields the protein CASSSLNSGANVLTF.

This chain connects TRBV6-6 to TRBJ1-1; 7 bases agree with TRBD1. Germline CDR1 reads MNHNY; CDR2 reads SVGAGI (reference sequence). This CDR3 has 15 amino acids. Losses at the gene ends were 0 bases for V and 7 bases for J; bases not matched to a gene: 8. The CDR3 DNA is TGTGCCAGCAGTTACTCAAGCCAGGGGGAGGGTGAAGCTTTCTTT. It codes for CASSYSSQGEGEAFF.

V and J are TRBV19 and TRBJ2-3; the D gene is possibly TRBD1 (5 bases). Trimming cost V 6 bases and J 0 bases, with 13 bases left between them. CDR3 length: 15 residues. Looked up from germline, CDR1 is LNHDA and CDR2 is SQIVND (reference sequence). The CDR3 DNA sequence: TGTGCCAGTAGGACGGACAAATCTAGCACAGATACGCAGTATTTT. Residues: CASRTDKSSTDTQYF.

The J gene is TRBJ1-5, the V gene TRBV6-5; D ambiguous. Trimming shortened V by 2 bases and J by 1 base, and 3 bases separated the two germline ends. Per the germline V gene, CDR1 is MNHEY and CDR2 is SVGAGI. The length of the CDR3 is 13 residues. DNA for the CDR3: TGTGCCAGCAGTTACAAGAGCAATCAGCCCCAGCATTTT. Translated, it gives CASSYKSNQPQHF.

The chain couples TRBV27 to TRBJ2-3; D gene ambiguous. With 2 bases removed from V and 1 base from J, the gap between germline ends came to 4 bases. The CDR3 consists of 13 residues. Germline V gene data show CDR1 as MNHEY and CDR2 as SMNVEV (reference sequence). This CDR3 reads CASSLGGTDTQYF. As DNA, the CDR3 is TGTGCCAGCAGTTTAGGGGGCACAGATACGCAGTATTTT.

Here the CDR3 DNA reads TGTGCCAGCAGCCGACTCGGGACTATGGCTGATACGCAGTATTTT. Its translation is CASSRLGTMADTQYF. The chain combines TRBV7-9 with TRBJ2-3; the match to TRBD2 covers 7 bases. Trimming cost V 5 bases and J 6 bases; bases outside gene matches: 11. This CDR3 comprises 15 residues. Germline V lookup: CDR1 SEHNR, CDR2 FQNEAQ (reference sequence).

The chain recombines TRBV6-6 with TRBJ1-4; D gene unclear. The V end was cut by 6 bases, the J end by 2 bases, with 13 bases between. The CDR3 runs 15 residues. The germline CDR1 and CDR2 sequences are MNHNY and SVGAGI (reference sequence). The CDR3 region is CASRASVSTNEKLFF. The CDR3 region has the DNA TGTGCCAGCAGAGCGAGTGTCTCGACTAATGAAAAACTGTTTTTT.

This chain links TRBV9 with TRBJ2-1, with 7 bases matching TRBD2. The J segment lost 5 bases and the V segment lost 4 bases, leaving 6 bases of the junction unmatched. The CDR3 covers 14 residues. The germline V gene encodes CDR1 SGDLS and CDR2 YYNGEE. The CDR3 here is CASSFGGGNNEQFF. The CDR3 DNA sequence: TGTGCCAGCAGCTTCGGCGGGGGTAACAATGAGCAGTTCTTC.

This sequence joins TRBV5-6 and TRBJ2-7, with D perhaps matching TRBD1 (5 bases). Germline V CDR1 and CDR2: SGHDT, YYEEEE. The CDR3 spans 12 residues. The V and J ends lost 0 bases and 4 bases respectively, with 5 bases between them. CDR3 bases: TGTGCCAGCAGCTTGGAGGGGTACGAGCAGTACTTC. This codes for CASSLEGYEQYF.

Of note for this clone: Sequence at one end of the junction differs from germline and may be a read error. The V and J genes are TRBV5-4 and TRBJ2-3; 16 nucleotides align to TRBD2. This CDR3 contains 12 residues. Per the germline V gene, CDR1 is SGHNT and CDR2 is YYREEE (reference sequence). The chain's CDR3 is CASSAGTSGGAF. The CDR3 DNA is TGTGCCAGCAGCGCCGGGACTAGCGGGGGGGCCTTT.

The chain couples TRBV25-1 to TRBJ2-1; 7 bases fit TRBD2. J lost 6 bases, V lost 8 bases, and 16 bases had no gene match. This CDR3 has 16 amino acids. Germline V lookup: CDR1 MGHDK, CDR2 SYGVNS. The CDR3 region has the DNA TGTGCCAGCGGAGGACCGGGGGGAGGTATGGGCAATGAGCAGTTCTTC. This encodes CASGGPGGGMGNEQFF.

The rearrangement uses TRBV9 and TRBJ2-5; tentatively, D is TRBD1 (6 bases). Looked up from germline, CDR1 is SGDLS and CDR2 is YYNGEE. Trimming removed 4 bases at V and 3 bases at J, with 16 bases between. The CDR3 has 15 residues. CDR3 loop: CASSLRGQPEETQYF. The CDR3 DNA is TGTGCCAGCAGCCTGCGTGGACAGCCCGAAGAGACCCAGTACTTC.

The chain employs TRBV10-2 and TRBJ2-7; 10 nucleotides align to TRBD2. V lost 2 bases and J lost 4; bases outside the gene matches: 5. Germline V gene sequence: CDR1 WSHSY, CDR2 SAAADI. The CDR3 covers 15 residues. This CDR3 reads CASSEVASGGYEQYF. The DNA for the CDR3 is TGCGCCAGCAGTGAGGTGGCTAGCGGGGGTTACGAGCAGTACTTC.

This clone has a handful of counts. The J gene is TRBJ1-1, the V gene TRBV4-2; D is possibly TRBD1 (5 bases). Trimming removed 4 bases at V and 2 bases at J, with 11 bases between. The CDR3 runs to 14 residues. Germline V gives CDR1 LGHNA, CDR2 YNFKEQ. CDR3 in amino acids: CASSPDRENTEAFF. The CDR3 DNA sequence: TGTGCCAGCAGCCCCGACAGAGAAAACACTGAAGCTTTCTTT.